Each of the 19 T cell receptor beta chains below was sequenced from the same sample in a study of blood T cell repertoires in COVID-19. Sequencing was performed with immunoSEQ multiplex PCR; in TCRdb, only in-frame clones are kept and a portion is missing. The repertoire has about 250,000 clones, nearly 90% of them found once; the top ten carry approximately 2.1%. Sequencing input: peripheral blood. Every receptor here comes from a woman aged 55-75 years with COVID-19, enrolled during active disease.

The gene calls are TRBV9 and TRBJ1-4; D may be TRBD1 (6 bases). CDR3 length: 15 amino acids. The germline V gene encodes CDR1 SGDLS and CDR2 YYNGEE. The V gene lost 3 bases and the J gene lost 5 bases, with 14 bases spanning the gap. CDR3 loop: CASSAGEGSNEKLFF. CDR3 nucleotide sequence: TGTGCCAGCAGCGCAGGGGAAGGGTCCAATGAAAAACTGTTTTTT.

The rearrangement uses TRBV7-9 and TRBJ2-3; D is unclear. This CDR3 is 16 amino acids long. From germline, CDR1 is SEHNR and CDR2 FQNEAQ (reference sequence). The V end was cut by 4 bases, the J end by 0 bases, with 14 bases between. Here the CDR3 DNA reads TGTGCCAGCAGCTGGCTCGACTCGATCAGCACAGATACGCAGTATTTT. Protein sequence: CASSWLDSISTDTQYF.

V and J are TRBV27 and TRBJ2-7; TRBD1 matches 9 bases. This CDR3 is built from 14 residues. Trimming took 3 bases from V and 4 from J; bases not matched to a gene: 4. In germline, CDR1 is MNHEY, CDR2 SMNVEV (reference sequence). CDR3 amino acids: CASSFGTGMYEQYF. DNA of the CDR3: TGTGCCAGCAGTTTCGGGACAGGGATGTACGAGCAGTACTTC.

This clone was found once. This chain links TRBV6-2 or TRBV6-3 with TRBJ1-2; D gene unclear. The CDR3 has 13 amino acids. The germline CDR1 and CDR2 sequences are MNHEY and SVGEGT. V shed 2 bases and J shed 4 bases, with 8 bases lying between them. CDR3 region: CASSYGEIYGYTF. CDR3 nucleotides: TGTGCCAGCAGTTACGGGGAGATCTATGGCTACACCTTC.

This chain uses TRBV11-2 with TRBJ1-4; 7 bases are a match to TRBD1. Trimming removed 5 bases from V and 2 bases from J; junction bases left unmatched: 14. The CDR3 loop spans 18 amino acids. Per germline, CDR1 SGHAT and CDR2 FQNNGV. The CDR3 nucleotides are TGTGCCAGCAGCCCTATTGCCAGGGGGTTCAGGACTAATGAAAAACTGTTTTTT. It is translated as CASSPIARGFRTNEKLFF.

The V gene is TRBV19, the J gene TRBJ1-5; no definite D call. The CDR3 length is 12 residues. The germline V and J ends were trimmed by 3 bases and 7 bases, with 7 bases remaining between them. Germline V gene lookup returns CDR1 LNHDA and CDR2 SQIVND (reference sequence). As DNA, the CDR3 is TGTGCCAGTAGTATTAGAGAGCAGCCCCAGCATTTT. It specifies CASSIREQPQHF.

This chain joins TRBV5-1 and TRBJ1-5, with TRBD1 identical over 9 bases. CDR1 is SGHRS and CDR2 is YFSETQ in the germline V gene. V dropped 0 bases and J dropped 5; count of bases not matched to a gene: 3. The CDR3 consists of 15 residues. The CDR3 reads CASSLDGTGYQPQHF. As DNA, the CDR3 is TGCGCCAGCAGCTTGGATGGGACAGGGTATCAGCCCCAGCATTTT.

CDR3 sequence: CASSLSTGPYGYTF. The CDR3 DNA reads TGTGCCAGCAGCCTATCGACAGGACCCTATGGCTACACCTTC. J is TRBJ1-2 and V is TRBV6-5; maybe TRBD1 (6 bases). Germline-derived CDR1 and CDR2 are MNHEY and SVGAGI. V gave up 6 bases and J gave up 4 bases, with 15 bases separating them. The CDR3 is 14 amino acids.

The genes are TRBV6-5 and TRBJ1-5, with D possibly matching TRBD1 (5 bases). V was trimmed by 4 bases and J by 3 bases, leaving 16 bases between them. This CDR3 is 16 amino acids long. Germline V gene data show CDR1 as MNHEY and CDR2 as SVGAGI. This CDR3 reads CASSSATRGINQPQHF. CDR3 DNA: TGTGCCAGCAGTTCGGCGACTCGGGGGATCAATCAGCCCCAGCATTTT.

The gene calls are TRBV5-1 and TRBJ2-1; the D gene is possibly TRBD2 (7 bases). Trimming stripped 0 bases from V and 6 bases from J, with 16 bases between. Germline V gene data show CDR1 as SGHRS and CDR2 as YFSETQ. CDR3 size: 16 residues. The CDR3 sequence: CASSLAMGGPSNEQFF. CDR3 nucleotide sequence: TGCGCCAGCAGCTTGGCCATGGGGGGGCCTAGCAATGAGCAGTTCTTC.

The CDR3 DNA follows: TGTGCCAGCAGTTTCCTGACAGCGAACACTGAAGCTTTCTTT. This codes for CASSFLTANTEAFF. J is TRBJ1-1 and V is TRBV6-5; a possible D gene is TRBD1 (5 bases). Trimming left V 4 bases short and J 1 base short, with 10 bases between. Germline V lookup: CDR1 MNHEY, CDR2 SVGAGI. CDR3 length equals 14 residues.

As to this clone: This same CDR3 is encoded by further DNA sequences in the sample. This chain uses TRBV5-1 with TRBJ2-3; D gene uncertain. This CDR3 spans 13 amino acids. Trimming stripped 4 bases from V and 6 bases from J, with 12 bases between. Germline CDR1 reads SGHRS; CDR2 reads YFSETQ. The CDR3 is CASSLGAGDTQYF. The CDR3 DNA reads TGCGCCAGCAGCCTCGGAGCTGGGGATACGCAGTATTTT.

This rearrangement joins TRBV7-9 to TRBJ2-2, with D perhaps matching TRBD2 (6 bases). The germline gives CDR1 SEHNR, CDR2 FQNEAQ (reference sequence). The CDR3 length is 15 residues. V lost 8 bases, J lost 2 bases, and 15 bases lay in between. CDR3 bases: TGTGCCAGCGGGGGGTTTCGGAGAAACACCGGGGAGCTGTTTTTT. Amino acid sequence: CASGGFRRNTGELFF.

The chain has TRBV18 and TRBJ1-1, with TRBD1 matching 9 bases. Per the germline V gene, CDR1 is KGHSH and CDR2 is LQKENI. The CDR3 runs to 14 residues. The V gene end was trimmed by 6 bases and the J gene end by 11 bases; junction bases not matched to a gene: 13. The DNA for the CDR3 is TGTGCCAGCTCCCTGGAGGTCCGACAGGGGGTGGCTTTCTTT. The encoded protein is CASSLEVRQGVAFF.

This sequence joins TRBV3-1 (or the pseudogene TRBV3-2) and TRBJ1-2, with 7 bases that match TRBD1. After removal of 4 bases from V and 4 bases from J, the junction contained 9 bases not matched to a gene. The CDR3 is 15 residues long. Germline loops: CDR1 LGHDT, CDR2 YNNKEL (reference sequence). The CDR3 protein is CASSPGGQALYGYTF. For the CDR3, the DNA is TGTGCCAGCAGCCCAGGAGGACAGGCCCTCTATGGCTACACCTTC.

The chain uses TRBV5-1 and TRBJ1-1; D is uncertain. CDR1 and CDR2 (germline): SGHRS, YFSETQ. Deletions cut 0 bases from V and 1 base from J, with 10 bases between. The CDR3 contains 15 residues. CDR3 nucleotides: TGCGCCAGCAGCTTGGATGCGAGAGAGAACACTGAAGCTTTCTTT. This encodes CASSLDARENTEAFF.

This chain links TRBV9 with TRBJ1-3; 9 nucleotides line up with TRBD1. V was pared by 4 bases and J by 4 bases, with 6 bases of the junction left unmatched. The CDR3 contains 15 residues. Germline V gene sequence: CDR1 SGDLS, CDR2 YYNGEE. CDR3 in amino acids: CASSPRDRVGNTIYF. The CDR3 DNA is TGTGCCAGCAGCCCCCGGGACAGGGTCGGAAACACCATATATTTT.

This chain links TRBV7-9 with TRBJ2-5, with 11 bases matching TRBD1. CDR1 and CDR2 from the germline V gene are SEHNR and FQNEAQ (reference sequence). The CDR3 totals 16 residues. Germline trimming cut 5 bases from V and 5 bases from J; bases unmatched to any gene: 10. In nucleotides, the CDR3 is TGTGCCAGCAGCCGGGGGGACAGGGGGACACGGGAGACCCAGTACTTC. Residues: CASSRGDRGTRETQYF.

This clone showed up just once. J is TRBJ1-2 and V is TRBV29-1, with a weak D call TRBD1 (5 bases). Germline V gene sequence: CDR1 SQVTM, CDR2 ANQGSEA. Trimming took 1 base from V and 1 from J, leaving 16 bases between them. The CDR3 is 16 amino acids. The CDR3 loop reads CSVEGPGSGGNYGYTF. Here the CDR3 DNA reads TGCAGCGTTGAAGGACCGGGTAGCGGGGGTAACTATGGCTACACCTTC.